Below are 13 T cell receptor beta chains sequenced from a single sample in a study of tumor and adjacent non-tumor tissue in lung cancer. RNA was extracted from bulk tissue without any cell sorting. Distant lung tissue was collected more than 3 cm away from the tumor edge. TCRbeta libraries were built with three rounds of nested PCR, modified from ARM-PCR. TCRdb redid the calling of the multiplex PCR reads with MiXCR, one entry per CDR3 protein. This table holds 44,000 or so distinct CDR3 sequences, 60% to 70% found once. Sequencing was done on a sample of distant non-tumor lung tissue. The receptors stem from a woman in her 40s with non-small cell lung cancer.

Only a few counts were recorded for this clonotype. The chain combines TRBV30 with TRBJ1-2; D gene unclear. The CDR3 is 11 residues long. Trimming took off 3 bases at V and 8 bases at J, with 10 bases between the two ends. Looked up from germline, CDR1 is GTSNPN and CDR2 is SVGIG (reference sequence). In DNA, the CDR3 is TGTGCCTGGAGCGGATCTAGGGGCTACACCTTC. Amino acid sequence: CAWSGSRGYTF. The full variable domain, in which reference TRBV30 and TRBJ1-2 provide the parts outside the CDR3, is SQTIHQWPATLVQPVGSPLSLECTVEGTSNPNLYWYRQAAGRGLQLLFYSVGIGQISSEVPQNLSASRPQDRQFILSSKKLLLSDSGFYLCAWSGSRGYTFGSGTRLTVV.

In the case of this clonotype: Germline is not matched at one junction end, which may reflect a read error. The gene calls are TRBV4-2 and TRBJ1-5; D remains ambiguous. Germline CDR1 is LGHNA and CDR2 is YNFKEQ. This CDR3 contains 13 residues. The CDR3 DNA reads TGTGCCAGCAGCCAAAATCCGTATCAGCCCCAACATTTT. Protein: CASSQNPYQPQHF.

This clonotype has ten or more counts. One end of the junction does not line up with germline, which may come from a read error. The CDR3 is CASSSGARQVFF. CDR3 in DNA: TGTGCCAGCAGTTCCGGGGCCCGCCAAGTTTTTTTT. V and J are TRBV28 and TRBJ1-5; D perhaps matches TRBD1 (5 bases). Germline assignment: CDR1 MDHEN and CDR2 SYDVKM. The CDR3 sequence is 12 residues long. The whole variable domain, filled in from reference TRBV28 and TRBJ1-5, reads DVKVTQSSRYLVKRTGEKVFLECVQDMDHENMFWYRQDPGLGLRLIYFSYDVKMKEKGDIPEGYSVSREKKERFSLILESASTNQTSMYLCASSSGARQVFFGDGTRLSIL.

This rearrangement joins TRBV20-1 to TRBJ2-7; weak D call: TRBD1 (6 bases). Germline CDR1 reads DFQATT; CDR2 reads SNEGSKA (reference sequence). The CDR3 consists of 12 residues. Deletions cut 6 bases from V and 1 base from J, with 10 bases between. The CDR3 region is CSAQGQSYEQYF. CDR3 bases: TGCAGTGCACAAGGACAGTCCTACGAGCAGTACTTC.

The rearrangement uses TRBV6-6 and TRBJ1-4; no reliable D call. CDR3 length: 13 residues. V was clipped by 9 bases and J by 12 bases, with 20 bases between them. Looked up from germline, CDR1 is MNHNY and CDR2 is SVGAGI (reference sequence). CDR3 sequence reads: CASTIVDRRELFF. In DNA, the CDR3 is TGTGCCAGTACCATTGTGGACCGTCGGGAACTGTTTTTT.

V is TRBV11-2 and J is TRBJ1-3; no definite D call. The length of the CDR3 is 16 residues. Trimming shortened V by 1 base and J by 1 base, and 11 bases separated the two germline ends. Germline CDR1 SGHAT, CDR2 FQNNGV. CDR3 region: CASSLGLGGSGNTIYF. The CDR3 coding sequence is TGTGCCAGCAGCTTAGGTCTTGGAGGTTCTGGAAACACCATATATTTT.

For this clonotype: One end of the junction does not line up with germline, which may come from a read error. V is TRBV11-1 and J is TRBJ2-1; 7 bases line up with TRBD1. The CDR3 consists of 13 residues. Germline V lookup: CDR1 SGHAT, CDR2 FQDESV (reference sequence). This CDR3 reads CTSILHRGWGQFF. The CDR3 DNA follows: TGTACCAGCATCTTACACAGGGGATGGGGTCAGTTCTTC.

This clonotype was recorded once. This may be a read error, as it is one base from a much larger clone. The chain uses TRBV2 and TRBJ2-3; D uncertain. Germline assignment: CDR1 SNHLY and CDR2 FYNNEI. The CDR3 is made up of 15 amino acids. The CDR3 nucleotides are TGTGCCAGCAGACGAGCTTCCCCGCGCACAGATTCGCAGTATTTT. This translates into CASRRASPRTDSQYF.

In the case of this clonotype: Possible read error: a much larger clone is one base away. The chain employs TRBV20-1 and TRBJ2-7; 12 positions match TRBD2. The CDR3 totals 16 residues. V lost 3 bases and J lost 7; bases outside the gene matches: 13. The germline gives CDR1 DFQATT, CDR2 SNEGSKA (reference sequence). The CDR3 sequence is CSASLPRLAGVGEQYF. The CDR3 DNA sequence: TGCAGTGCTAGCCTGCCGCGACTAGCGGGAGTAGGGGAGCAGTACTTC.

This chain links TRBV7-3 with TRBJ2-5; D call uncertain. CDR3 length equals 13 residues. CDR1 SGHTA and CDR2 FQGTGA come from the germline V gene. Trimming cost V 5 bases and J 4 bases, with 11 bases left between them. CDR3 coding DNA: TGTGCCAGCAGCCTATCGTACAGAGAGACCCAGTACTTC. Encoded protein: CASSLSYRETQYF.

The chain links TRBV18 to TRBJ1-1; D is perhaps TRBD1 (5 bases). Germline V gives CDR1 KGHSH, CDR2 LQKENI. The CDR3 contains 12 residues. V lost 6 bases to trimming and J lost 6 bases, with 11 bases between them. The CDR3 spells CASSFQGSEAFF. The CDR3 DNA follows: TGTGCCAGCTCGTTCCAGGGCTCTGAAGCTTTCTTT.

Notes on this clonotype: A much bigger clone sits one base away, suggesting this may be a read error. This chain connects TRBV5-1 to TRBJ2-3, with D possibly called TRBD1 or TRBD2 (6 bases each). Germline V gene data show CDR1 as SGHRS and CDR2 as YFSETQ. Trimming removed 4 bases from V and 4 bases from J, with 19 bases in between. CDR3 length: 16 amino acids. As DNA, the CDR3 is TGCGCCAGCAGCGAGCGGACTATCGGGGGCTCAGATACGCAGTATTTT. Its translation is CASSERTIGGSDTQYF.

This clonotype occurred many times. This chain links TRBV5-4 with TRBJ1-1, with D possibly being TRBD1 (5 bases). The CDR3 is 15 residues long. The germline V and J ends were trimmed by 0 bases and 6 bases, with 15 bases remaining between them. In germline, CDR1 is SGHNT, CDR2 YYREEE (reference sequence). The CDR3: CASSLEGWGMAEAFF. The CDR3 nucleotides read TGTGCCAGCAGCTTGGAAGGGTGGGGGATGGCTGAAGCTTTCTTT.